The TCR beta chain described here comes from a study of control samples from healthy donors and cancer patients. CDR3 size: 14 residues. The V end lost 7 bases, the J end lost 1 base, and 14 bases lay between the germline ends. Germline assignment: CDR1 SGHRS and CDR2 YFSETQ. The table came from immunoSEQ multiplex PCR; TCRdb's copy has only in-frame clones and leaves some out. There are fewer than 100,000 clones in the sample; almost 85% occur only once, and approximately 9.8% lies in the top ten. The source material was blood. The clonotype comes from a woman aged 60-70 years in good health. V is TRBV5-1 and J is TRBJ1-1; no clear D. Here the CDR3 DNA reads TGCGCCAGCGGGCCCGGTACCCGGAACACTGAAGCTTTCTTT. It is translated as CASGPGTRNTEAFF.